The subject of this entry is one TCR beta chain. Original processing methods: Amplifying reference gene primers gave estimates of nucleated cell counts. Assay: immunoSEQ multiplex PCR; the TCRdb copy retains only in-frame clones and omits some. That table supplies the V and J calls and clone size; D and trimming were determined from the DNA. This sample yields 150,000 to 200,000 clones, of which around nine tenths are seen a single time; around 0.5% belongs to the top ten. The data were obtained in a study of blood T cell repertoires in COVID-19. Study-wide context: Acute-phase and convalescent COVID-19 samples originated in the United States, Italy and Spain. PBMCs, B-cell-depleted T cells, or T cells provided the cDNA or gDNA that made up the material.

CDR3 length: 15 residues. J gave up 1 base and V 2 bases, and 1 base lay outside the gene matches. Per the germline V gene, CDR1 is MRHNA and CDR2 is SNTAGT. Material for sequencing was peripheral blood. V gene TRBV6-4 combines with J gene TRBJ2-1, with TRBD1 matching over 8 bases. The origin of this receptor is a man between 50 and 59 years old with acute or convalescent COVID-19. The CDR3 bases are TGTGCCAGCAGTGACAGGACAGGGTCCTACAATGAGCAGTTCTTC. It codes for CASSDRTGSYNEQFF.